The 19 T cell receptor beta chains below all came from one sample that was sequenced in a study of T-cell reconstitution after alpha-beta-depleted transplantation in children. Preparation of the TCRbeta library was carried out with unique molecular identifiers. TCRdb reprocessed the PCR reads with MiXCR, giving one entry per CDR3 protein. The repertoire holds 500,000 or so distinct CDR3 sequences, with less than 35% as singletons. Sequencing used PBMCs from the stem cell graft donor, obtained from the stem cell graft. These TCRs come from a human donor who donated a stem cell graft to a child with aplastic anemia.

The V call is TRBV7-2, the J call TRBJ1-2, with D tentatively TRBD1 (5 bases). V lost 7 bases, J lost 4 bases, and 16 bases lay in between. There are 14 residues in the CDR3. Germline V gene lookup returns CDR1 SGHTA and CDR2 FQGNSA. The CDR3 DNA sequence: TGTGCCAGCACCCCGGGAGGGGTGGGCTATGGCTACACCTTC. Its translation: CASTPGGVGYGYTF.

In DNA, the CDR3 is TGTGCCAGCAGTGAACTAGCGGGAGGAGCAGATACGCAGTATTTT. It translates to CASSELAGGADTQYF. The genes are TRBV6-4 and TRBJ2-3; 12 positions agree with TRBD2. The CDR3 length is 15 residues. J gave up 4 bases and V 3 bases, and 2 bases lay outside the gene matches. The germline V gene encodes CDR1 MRHNA and CDR2 SNTAGT.

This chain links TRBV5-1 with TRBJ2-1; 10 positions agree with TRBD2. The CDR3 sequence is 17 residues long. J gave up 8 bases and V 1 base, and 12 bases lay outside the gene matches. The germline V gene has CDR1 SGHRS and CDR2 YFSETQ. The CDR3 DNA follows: TGCGCCAGCAGCTTGATTCCGGGACTAGCGCCTTCGGATGAGCAGTTCTTC. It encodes CASSLIPGLAPSDEQFF.

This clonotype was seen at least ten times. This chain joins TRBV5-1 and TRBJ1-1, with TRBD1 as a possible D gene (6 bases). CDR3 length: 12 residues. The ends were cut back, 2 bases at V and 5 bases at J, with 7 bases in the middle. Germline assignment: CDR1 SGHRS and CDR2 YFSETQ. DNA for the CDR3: TGCGCCAGCAGCTTCCAGGGGACTGAAGCTTTCTTT. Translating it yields CASSFQGTEAFF.

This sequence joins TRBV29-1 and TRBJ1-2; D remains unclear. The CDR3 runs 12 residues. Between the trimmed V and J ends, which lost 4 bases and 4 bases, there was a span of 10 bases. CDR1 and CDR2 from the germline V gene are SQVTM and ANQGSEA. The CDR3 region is CSVGNGIYGYTF. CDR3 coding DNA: TGCAGCGTTGGGAACGGGATCTATGGCTACACCTTC.

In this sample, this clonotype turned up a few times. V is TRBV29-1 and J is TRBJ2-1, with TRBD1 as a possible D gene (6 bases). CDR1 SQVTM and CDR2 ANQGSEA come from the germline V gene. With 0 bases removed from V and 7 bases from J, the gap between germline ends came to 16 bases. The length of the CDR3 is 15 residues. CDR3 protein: CSVEEVQGSENEQFF. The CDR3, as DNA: TGCAGCGTTGAAGAAGTCCAGGGGTCGGAGAATGAGCAGTTCTTC.

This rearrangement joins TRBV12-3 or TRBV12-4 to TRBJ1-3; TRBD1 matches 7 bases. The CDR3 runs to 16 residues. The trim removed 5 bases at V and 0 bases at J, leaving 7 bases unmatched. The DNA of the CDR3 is TGTGCCAGCAGTAACAGGGGCATCCTCTCTGGAAACACCATATATTTT. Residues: CASSNRGILSGNTIYF.

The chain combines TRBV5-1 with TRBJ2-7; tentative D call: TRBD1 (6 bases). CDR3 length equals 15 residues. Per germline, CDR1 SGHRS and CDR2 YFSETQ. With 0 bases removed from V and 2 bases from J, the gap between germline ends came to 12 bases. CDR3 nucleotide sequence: TGCGCCAGCAGCTTGGACACAGGGAATCCCTACGAGCAGTACGTC. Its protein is CASSLDTGNPYEQYV.

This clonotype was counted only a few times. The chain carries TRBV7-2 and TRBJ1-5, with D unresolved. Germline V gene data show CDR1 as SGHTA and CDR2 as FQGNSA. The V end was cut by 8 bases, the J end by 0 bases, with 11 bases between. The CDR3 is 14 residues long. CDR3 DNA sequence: TGTGCCAGCTCGCGGGGAAATAGCAATCAGCCCCAGCATTTT. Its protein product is CASSRGNSNQPQHF. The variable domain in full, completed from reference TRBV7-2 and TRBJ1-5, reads GAGVSQSPSNKVTEKGKDVELRCDPISGHTALYWYRQSLGQGLEFLIYFQGNSAPDKSGLPSDRFSAERTGGSVSTLTIQRTQQEDSAVYLCASSRGNSNQPQHFGDGTRLSIL.

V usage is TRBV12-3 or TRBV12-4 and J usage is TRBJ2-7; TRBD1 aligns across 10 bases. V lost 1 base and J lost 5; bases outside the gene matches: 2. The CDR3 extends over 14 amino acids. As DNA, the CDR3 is TGTGCCAGCAGTTTAGGACAGGGGGCGCACGAGCAGTACTTC. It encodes CASSLGQGAHEQYF.

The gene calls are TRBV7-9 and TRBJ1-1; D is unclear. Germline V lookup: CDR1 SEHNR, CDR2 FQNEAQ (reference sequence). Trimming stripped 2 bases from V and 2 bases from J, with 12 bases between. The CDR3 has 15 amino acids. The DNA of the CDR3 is TGTGCCAGCAGCTTAACAGAGAGACAAAACACTGAAGCTTTCTTT. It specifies CASSLTERQNTEAFF.

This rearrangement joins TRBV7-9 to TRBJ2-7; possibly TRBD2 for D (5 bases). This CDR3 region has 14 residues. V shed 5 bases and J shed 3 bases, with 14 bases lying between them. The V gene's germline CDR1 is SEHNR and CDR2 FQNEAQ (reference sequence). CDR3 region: CASSPQRYIYEQYF. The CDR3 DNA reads TGTGCCAGCAGCCCCCAGCGGTATATCTACGAGCAGTACTTC.

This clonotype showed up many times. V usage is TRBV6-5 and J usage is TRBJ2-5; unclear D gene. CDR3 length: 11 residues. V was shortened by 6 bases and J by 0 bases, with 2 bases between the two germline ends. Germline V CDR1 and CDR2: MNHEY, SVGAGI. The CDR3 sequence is CASSNQETQYF. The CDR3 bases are TGTGCCAGCAGCAACCAAGAGACCCAGTACTTC.

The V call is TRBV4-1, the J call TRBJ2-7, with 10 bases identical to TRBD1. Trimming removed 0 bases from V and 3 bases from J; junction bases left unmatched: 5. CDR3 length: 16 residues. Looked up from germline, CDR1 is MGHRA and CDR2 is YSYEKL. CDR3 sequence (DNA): TGCGCCAGCAGCCAAGATTGGGACAGGGGCAACTACGAGCAGTACTTC. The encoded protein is CASSQDWDRGNYEQYF.

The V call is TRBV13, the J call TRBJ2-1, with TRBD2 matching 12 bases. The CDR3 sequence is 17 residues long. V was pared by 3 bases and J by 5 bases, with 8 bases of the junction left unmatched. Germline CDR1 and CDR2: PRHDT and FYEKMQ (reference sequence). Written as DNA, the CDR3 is TGTGCCAGCAGCTTTTTCTCTAGCGGGAGGGAGAACAATGAGCAGTTCTTC. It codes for CASSFFSSGRENNEQFF. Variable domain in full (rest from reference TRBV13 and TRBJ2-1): AAGVIQSPRHLIKEKRETATLKCYPIPRHDTVYWYQQGPGQDPQFLISFYEKMQSDKGSIPDRFSAQQFSDYHSELNMSSLELGDSALYFCASSFFSSGRENNEQFFGPGTRLTVL.

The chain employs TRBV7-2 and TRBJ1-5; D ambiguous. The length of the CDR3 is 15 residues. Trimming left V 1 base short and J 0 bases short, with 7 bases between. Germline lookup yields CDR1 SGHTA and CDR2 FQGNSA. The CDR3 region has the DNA TGTGCCAGCAGCTTAGAGTCCACTAGCAATCAGCCCCAGCATTTT. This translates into CASSLESTSNQPQHF.

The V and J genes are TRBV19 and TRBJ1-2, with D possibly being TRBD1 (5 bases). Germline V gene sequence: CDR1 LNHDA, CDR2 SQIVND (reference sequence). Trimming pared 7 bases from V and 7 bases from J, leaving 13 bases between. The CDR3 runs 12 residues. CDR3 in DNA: TGTGCCAGTAATCAGCAGGGAGCTGGCTACACCTTC. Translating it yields CASNQQGAGYTF. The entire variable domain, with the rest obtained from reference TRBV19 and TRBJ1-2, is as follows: DGGITQSPKYLFRKEGQNVTLSCEQNLNHDAMYWYRQDPGQGLRLIYYSQIVNDFQKGDIAEGYSVSREKKESFPLTVTSAQKNPTAFYLCASNQQGAGYTFGSGTRLTVV.

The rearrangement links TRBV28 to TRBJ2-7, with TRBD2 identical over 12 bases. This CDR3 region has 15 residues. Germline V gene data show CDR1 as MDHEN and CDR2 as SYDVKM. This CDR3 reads CGTLTSGRAYAQQYF. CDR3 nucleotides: TGTGGTACTTTGACTAGCGGGAGAGCTTACGCTCAGCAGTACTTC.

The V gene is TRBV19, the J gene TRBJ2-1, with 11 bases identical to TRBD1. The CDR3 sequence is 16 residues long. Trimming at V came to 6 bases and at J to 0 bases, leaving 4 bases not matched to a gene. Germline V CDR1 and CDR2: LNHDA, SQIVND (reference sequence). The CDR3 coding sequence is TGTGCCAGTAGCCCCGGGACAGGGGGCTCCTACAATGAGCAGTTCTTC. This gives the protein CASSPGTGGSYNEQFF.